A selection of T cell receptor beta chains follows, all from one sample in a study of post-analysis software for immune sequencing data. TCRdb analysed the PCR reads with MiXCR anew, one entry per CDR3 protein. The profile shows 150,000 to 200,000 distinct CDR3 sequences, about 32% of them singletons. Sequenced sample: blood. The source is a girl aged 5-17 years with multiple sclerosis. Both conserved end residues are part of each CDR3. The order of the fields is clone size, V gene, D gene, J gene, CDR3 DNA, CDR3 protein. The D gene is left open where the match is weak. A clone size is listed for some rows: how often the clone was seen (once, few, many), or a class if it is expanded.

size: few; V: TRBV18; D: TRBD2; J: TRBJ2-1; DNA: TGTGCCAGCTCACCGGGACTAGCGGAGAACAATGAGCAGTTCTTC; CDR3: CASSPGLAENNEQFF
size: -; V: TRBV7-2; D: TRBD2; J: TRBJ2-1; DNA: TGTGCCAGCAGGAGAGCGGGAGGTCCCAATGAGCAGTGCTTC; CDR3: CASRRAGGPNEQCF
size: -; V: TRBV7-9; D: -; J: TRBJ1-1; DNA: TGTGCCAGCAGCTTTGCCGGAGGGGGCACTGAAGCTTTCTTT; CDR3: CASSFAGGGTEAFF
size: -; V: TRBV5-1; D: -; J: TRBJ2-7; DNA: TGCGCCAGCAGCGGCGAGTACGAGCAGTACTTC; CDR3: CASSGEYEQYF
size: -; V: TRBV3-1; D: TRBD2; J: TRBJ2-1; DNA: TGTGCCAGCAGCCAACCGACTAGCGGGACTAGAAATGAGCAGTTCTTC; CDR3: CASSQPTSGTRNEQFF
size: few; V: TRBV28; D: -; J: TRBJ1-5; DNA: TGTGCCAGCAGGTCCGGGACTTCGCCCCAGCATTTT; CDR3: CASRSGTSPQHF
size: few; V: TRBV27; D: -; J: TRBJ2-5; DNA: TGTGCCACCTACTCGGGAGAGACCCAGTACTTC; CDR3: CATYSGETQYF
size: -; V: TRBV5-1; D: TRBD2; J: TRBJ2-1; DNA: TGCGCCAGCAGTTCCAGCCTGGGACTAGCGGAAAATGAGCAGTTCTTC; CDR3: CASSSSLGLAENEQFF
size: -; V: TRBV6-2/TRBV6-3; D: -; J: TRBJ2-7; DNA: TGTGCCAGCAGTTACGAGGCAGACCCTACCTACGAGCAGTACTTC; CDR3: CASSYEADPTYEQYF
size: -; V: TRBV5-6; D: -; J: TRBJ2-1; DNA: TGTGCCAGCAGCTTGTCTGTGGGACCGCGTCGGGCGAGTGAGCAGTTCTTC; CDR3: CASSLSVGPRRASEQFF
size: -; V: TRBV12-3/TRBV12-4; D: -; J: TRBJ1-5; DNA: TGTGCCAGCAGTAGTTTTGCTGGCAATCAGCCCCAGCATTTT; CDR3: CASSSFAGNQPQHF
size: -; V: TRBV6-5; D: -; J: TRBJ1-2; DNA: TGTGCCAGCAGTTACTCTCGCAGATCTAACTATGGCTACACCTTC; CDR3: CASSYSRRSNYGYTF
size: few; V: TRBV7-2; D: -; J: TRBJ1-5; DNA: TGTGCCAGCAGCCCATCCCGGAGCGGGGGAAGCAATCAGCCCCAGCATTTT; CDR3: CASSPSRSGGSNQPQHF
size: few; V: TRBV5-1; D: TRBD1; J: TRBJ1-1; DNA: TGCGCCAGCGCAAAGGACAGGAACGTTTTGGACACTGAAGCTTTCTTT; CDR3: CASAKDRNVLDTEAFF
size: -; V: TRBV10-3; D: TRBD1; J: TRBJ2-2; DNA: TGTGCCATCACCAAGGACAGGGCTAAGAACACCGGGGAGCTGTTTTTT; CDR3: CAITKDRAKNTGELFF
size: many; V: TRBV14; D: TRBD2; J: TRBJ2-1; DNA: TGTGCCAGTGGGACTAGCTACAATGAGCAGTTCTTC; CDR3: CASGTSYNEQFF
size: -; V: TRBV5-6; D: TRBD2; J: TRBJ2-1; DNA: TGTGCCAGCAGCTTTTTAACTAGCGGGGCCCGCAATGAGCAGTTCTTC; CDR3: CASSFLTSGARNEQFF
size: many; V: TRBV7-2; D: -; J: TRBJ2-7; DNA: TGTGCCAGCAGCTTGGCTCTAGCTGAGACCTACGAGCAGTACTTC; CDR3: CASSLALAETYEQYF
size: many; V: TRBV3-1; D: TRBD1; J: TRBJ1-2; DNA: TGTGCCAGCAGCCTTACGACAGGGTACCCTAACTATGGCTACACCTTC; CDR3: CASSLTTGYPNYGYTF
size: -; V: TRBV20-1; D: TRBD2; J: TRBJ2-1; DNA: TGCAGTGCTAGGACGTTAGCGGGAGCCCTGGGGAATGAGCAGTTCTTC; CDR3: CSARTLAGALGNEQFF
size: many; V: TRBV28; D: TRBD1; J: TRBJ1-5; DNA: TGTGCCAGCAGTTTTGGGCAGGGGGGACGTCAGCCCCAGCATTTT; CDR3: CASSFGQGGRQPQHF
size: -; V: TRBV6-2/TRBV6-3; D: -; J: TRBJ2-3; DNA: TGTGCCAGCAGTTACCGGATTAGAGGAGATACGCAGTATTTT; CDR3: CASSYRIRGDTQYF